This TCR beta chain was recorded in a study of identical twins. Study observations and caveats: Twins' excess sharing was less marked for out-of-frame beta sequences. The more abundant beta clonotypes in cord blood had fewer insertions, and memory repertoires did not show this.

From the 5' RACE reads, TCRdb called clonotypes with MiXCR, one entry per CDR3 protein. The table shows roughly 770,000 distinct CDR3 sequences, with 18% occurring only once. CDR1 SGHTA and CDR2 FQGNSA come from the germline V gene. This CDR3 contains 15 residues. Deletions cut 2 bases from V and 3 bases from J, with 13 bases between. There are a few counts of this clonotype. Its antigen is currently unknown. These data also formed part of another study, on T cells expressing NK-cell markers. That publication notes: Nothing established the HCMV specificity of expanded NKG2C+ T cell clones.

The clonotype originates from a woman younger than 30 in good health. The material sequenced was PBMCs. This chain links TRBV7-2 with TRBJ2-5, with D perhaps assigned TRBD1 or TRBD2 (5 bases each). CDR3 sequence reads: CASSLPQVGEETQYF. CDR3 nucleotide sequence: TGTGCCAGCAGCTTACCCCAGGTGGGGGAAGAGACCCAGTACTTC.